The entry that follows covers one TCR beta chain sequence. The entry originates in a study of blood T cell repertoires in COVID-19. Across the study: From the United States, Italy and Spain came samples of acute and convalescent COVID-19.

The V end lost 4 bases, the J end lost 3 bases, and 10 bases lay between the germline ends. This CDR3 is 14 amino acids long. The germline CDR1 and CDR2 sequences are SNHLY and FYNNEI. TCRdb's copy holds only in-frame clones and misses some; the assay was immunoSEQ multiplex PCR. In the table there are approximately 360,000 clones, over 75% of which are singletons. Sequencing was carried out using PBMCs or T cells enriched from blood (not recorded which). This receptor was taken from a man aged 40-49 years in a cohort exposed to, infected with or recovered from COVID-19 (not recorded which). The rearrangement links TRBV2 to TRBJ1-5; tentative D call: TRBD1 (5 bases). CDR3 amino acids: CASSVRQYNQPQHF. For the CDR3, the DNA is TGTGCCAGCAGTGTACGACAGTACAATCAGCCCCAGCATTTT.